This is a list of T cell receptor beta chains from one sample in a study of control samples from healthy donors and cancer patients. TCRdb's table, derived via immunoSEQ multiplex PCR, lists solely in-frame clones and lacks some. This sample has about 100,000 clones; roughly 87% occur once, and the top ten carry roughly 18%. The sample was blood. The receptors derive from a woman aged 45-65 years in good health. Both conserved end residues are trimmed from each CDR3. D genes are given only for firm matches. Clone size, where shown, is once, few, many, or a class for clones that have expanded.

clone_size,v_call,d_call,cdr3_aa
NA,TRBV4-3,NA,ASSQDPAGSSTEAF
NA,TRBV24-1,TRBD1,ATRGDRANTEAF
NA,TRBV27,NA,ASTGTPTDTQY
NA,TRBV6-1,NA,ASSEIGREQF
NA,TRBV5-6,NA,ASSLRYVTGYRPNYGYT
once,TRBV19,NA,ASSMGPATLGSYT
NA,TRBV6-2/TRBV6-3,TRBD2,ASSYGSSGPGELF
few,TRBV6-2/TRBV6-3,NA,ASSYVQGSNQPQH
NA,TRBV27,TRBD1,ASSFSRRQGHPITEAF
NA,TRBV7-2,TRBD2,ASSLGLAGVHEQF
NA,TRBV10-1,TRBD2,ASSESGGADTQY
once,TRBV5-8,NA,ASSRPEKLF
once,TRBV19,NA,ASRSAHGTDTQY
NA,TRBV10-3,NA,AISVESEKLF
NA,TRBV3-1/TRBV3-2,TRBD1,ASSRDRGETQY
NA,TRBV29-1,NA,SAWPRGAVNTEAF
once,TRBV5-1,TRBD2,ASSLGGLAPSTDTQY
once,TRBV18,TRBD2,ASSPGGTSFNEQF
NA,TRBV6-2/TRBV6-3,NA,ASSYTVGGRTEAF